The T cell receptor beta chain under discussion was sequenced for a study of blood T cell repertoires in COVID-19. The wider study: Collection of acute and convalescent COVID-19 samples took place in the United States, Italy and Spain.

In germline, CDR1 is LGHDT, CDR2 YNNKEL (reference sequence). Trimming took 4 bases from V and 5 from J, leaving 5 bases between them. The CDR3 is made up of 11 amino acids. In the original workflow: For nucleated cells, counts were estimated from reference gene primer amplification. Data came from immunoSEQ multiplex PCR; TCRdb stores just in-frame clones and leaves some out. That table supplies the V and J calls and clone size; D and trimming were determined from the DNA. This sample carries 180,000 or so clones, 70% to 90% of them seen once, and the ten largest clones take around 4.9%. The TCR sequence derives from a woman aged 80 or over with acute or convalescent COVID-19. The chain is built from TRBV3-1 (or the pseudogene TRBV3-2) and TRBJ1-2; D is undetermined. The sample was peripheral blood. CDR3 residues: CASSRGYGYTF. The DNA of the CDR3 is TGTGCCAGCAGCCGAGGATATGGCTACACCTTC.